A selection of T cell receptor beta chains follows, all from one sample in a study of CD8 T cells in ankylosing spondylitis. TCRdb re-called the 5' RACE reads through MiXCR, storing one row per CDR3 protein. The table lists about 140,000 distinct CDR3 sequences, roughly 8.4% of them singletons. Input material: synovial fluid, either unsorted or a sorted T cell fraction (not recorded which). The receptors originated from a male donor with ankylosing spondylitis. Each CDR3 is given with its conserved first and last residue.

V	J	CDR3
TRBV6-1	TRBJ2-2	CASSEISTGELFF
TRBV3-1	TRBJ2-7	CASSQVSYEQYF
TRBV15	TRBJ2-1	CATRLAGAIQFF
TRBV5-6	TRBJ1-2	CASSSGGYGYTF
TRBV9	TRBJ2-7	CASSEGGGAQNEQYF
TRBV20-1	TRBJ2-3	CSAPPRGSSDTQYF
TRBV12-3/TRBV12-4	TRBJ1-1	CASSFTDRATEAFF
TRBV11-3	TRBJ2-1	CASSLLVSSVNEQFF
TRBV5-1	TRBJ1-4	CASSWQGQGDEKLFF
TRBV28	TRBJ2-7	CASSSPDRASYEQYF
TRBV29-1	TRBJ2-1	CSVEVGIYNEQFF
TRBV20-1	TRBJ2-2	CSAPFPGQANTGELFF
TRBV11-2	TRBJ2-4	CASSLGLATIGNIQYF
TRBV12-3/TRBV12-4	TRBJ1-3	CASSLVVSGNTIYF
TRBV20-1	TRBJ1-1	CSARDAAGTLMGNTEAFF
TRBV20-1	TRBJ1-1	CSARDPRGSYTEAFF
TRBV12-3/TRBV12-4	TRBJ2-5	CASSLQRGGETQYF
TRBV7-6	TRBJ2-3	CASSLAQLADTQYF
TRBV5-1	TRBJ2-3	CASSYGTGSRTDTQYF
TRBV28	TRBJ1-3	CASSDIRQGRSGNTIYF